This T cell receptor (beta chain) was sequenced for a study of T cells in tuberculosis. Whole-study context: The T cells targeted glucose monomycolate, a mycobacterial lipid, via CD1B.

V dropped 5 bases and J dropped 0; count of bases not matched to a gene: 4. Germline lookup yields CDR1 MDHEN and CDR2 SYDVKM. The CDR3 runs 16 residues. Study conclusions and caveats: The stringent gate may have excluded weak CD1B-GMM tetramer binders.

Cells were sorted from thawed PBMC rested overnight and stained with GMM-loaded CD1B tetramer, viability dye and anti-CD3. The CD1B tetramers carried C32 glucose monomycolate purified from Rhodococcus equi. Each donor contributed roughly 100,000 sorted tetramer-negative cells. TCRdb's table, derived via immunoSEQ multiplex PCR, lists solely in-frame clones and lacks some. The data show about 59,000 clones, approximately 80% seen once. The sample comprised CD1b-GMM tetramer-negative cells sorted from PBMCs. This rearrangement joins TRBV28 to TRBJ1-6; the match to TRBD1 covers 7 bases. This clonotype was obtained from an adult woman with latent tuberculosis. CDR3 DNA: TGTGCCAGCAGTGAACAGGGGTTCTCCTATAATTCACCCCTCCACTTT. Translating gives CASSEQGFSYNSPLHF.